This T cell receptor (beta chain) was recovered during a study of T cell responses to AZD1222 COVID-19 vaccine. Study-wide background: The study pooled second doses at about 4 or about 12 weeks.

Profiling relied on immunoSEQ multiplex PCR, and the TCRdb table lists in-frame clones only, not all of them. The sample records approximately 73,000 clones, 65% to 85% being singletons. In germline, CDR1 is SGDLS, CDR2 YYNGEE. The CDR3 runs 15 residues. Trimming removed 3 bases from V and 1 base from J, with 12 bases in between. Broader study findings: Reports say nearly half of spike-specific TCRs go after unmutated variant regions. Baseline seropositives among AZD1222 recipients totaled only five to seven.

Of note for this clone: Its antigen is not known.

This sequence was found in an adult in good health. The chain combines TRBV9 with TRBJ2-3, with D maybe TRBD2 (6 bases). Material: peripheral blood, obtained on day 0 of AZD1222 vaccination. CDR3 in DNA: TGTGCCAGCAGCGAAGGACCGGGAGGCACAGATACGCAGTATTTT. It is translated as CASSEGPGGTDTQYF.